This T cell receptor (beta chain) was observed in a study of somatic mutations in cytotoxic T cells in rheumatoid arthritis (dated 2017 in TCRdb). Study-wide context: Right after diagnosis and prior to the start of any treatment, about 30 ml EDTA of peripheral blood was drawn from patients. Some V beta antibody-stained T-cell populations were flow-sorted on a FACSAria II or Sony SH800 at nearly 100% purity, and sorted V beta1+ cells also underwent TCRB sequencing. Whether expanded CD8+ T-cell clones in untreated, newly diagnosed rheumatoid arthritis carry somatic mutations was the study question, and clonality was characterized with TCRB deep sequencing. TCRB deep sequencing covered about 60 patients with rheumatoid arthritis along with about 20 healthy controls. Median age was essentially the same in the patient group and the control group. The study at large found these results: In patients, CD8+ clonality rose with age (Spearman r ≈ 0.49), which was not the case in healthy controls. CD8+ T-cell clonality did not differ significantly between rheumatoid arthritis patients and age-matched healthy controls. The largest CD8+ clone made up more than 20% of CD8+ cells in about an eighth of the roughly 60 patients, and blood and synovial fluid shared several identical CD8+ TCRB sequences. The expanded CD8+ clones had unknown antigen targets, and not appearing in virus-specific databases did not rule out that they were virus-specific. The slight TRBV07 underrepresentation in patients was not adjusted for multiple comparisons.

Flow cytometry confirmed the purity of CD4+ and CD8+ cells that had been isolated by positive magnetic bead selection on an AutoMACS. Initial screening for clonal expansions relied on flow cytometry with a TCR V beta antibody panel, after which sorted CD8+ fractions underwent TCRB deep sequencing for characterization. Ficoll-Paque PLUS density gradient separation was used to isolate peripheral blood mononuclear cells. Using Nucleospin Tissue or Tissue XS kits, DNA was extracted from CD4-enriched, CD8-enriched or PBMC samples, with quantification by a Qubit 2.0 fluorometer. A remark on this clone: Its target antigen remains unknown. No much larger clonotype is one base removed from it; base qualities were not supplied.

Looking up the germline V gene (reference sequence) yields CDR1 SEHNR and CDR2 FQNEAQ. CDR3 length: 13 amino acids, cysteine to phenylalanine. The only DNA kept is the CDR3, 39 bases in frame from the first base. Between the V and J ends, shortened by 3 bases and 6 bases respectively, the junction contains 11 bases. Sequencing of TCRB CDR3 was done on genomic DNA with the immunoSEQ assay. Per the authors' processing: Only a few patient CD8+ clones larger than 1% matched published virus-specific TCRB sequences when compared against them. Nothing other than productive TCRB rearrangements was included in the analyses. Clonality was expressed as a Shannon entropy-based productive clonality index, with each clone defined by a unique TCRB CDR3 sequence. To calculate repertoire overlap between two samples, the template counts of each clone were considered relative to each sample's total templates. V-gene usage from TCRB sequencing and V-gene usage measured by flow cytometry were correlated (Spearman r of about 0.61). The source is immuneACCESS, and TCRdb retained only in-frame sequences with V and J called. Part of the clones is not carried over; for the studies checked, unresolved V genes explain less than half of this, and the remainder is unexplained. The V and J calls and clone size are taken from that table; D and trimming were inferred from the DNA. Present in this sample are roughly 20,000 clones, approximately 67% of which were seen just once. The ten top clones hold 15% to 20% of the sample.

The TCR sequence derives from an adult with rheumatoid arthritis. The sample was CD8+ T cells sorted from blood. This sequence uses TRBV7-9 and TRBJ1-1; too little of a D gene remains to name it. The CDR3 reads CASSLIVRPEAFF. The nucleotide sequence is TGTGCCAGCAGCTTGATCGTGAGGCCTGAAGCTTTCTTT.